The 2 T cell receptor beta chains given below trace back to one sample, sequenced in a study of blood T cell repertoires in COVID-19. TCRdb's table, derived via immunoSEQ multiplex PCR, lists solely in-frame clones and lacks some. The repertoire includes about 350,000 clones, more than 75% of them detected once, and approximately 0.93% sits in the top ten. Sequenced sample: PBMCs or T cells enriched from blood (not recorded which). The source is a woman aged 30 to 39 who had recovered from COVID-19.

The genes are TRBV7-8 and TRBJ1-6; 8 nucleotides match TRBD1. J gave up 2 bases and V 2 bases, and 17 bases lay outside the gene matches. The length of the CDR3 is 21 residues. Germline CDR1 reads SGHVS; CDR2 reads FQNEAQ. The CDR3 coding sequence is TGTGCCAGCAGCTTATTACCCTTGGGTGGACAGGGAAGCACCTATAATTCACCCCTCCACTTT. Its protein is CASSLLPLGGQGSTYNSPLHF.

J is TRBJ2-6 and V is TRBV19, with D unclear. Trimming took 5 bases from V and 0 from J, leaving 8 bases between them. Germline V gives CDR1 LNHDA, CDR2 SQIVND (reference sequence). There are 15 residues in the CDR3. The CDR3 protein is CASSPVISGANVLTF. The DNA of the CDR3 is TGTGCCAGTAGTCCGGTGATCTCTGGGGCCAACGTCCTGACTTTC. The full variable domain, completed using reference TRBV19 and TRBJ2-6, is DGGITQSPKYLFRKEGQNVTLSCEQNLNHDAMYWYRQDPGQGLRLIYYSQIVNDFQKGDIAEGYSVSREKKESFPLTVTSAQKNPTAFYLCASSPVISGANVLTFGAGSRLTVL.